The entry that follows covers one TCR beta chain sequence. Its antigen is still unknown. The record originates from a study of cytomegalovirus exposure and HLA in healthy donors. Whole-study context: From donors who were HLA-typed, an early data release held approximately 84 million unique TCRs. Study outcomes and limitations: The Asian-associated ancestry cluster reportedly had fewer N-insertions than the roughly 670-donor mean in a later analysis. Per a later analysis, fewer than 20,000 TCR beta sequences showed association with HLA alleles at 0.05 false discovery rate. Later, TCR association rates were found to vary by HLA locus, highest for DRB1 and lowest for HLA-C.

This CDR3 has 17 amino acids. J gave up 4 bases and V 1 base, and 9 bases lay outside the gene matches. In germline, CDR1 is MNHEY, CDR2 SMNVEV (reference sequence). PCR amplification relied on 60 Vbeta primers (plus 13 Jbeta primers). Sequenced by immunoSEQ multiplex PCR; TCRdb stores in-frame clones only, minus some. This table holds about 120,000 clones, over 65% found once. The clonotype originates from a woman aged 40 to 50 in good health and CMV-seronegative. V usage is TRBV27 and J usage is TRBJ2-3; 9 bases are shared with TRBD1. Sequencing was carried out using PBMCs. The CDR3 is CASSLLMGTGTPDTQYF. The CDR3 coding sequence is TGTGCCAGCAGTTTATTGATGGGGACAGGGACGCCAGATACGCAGTATTTT.